This T cell receptor beta chain came from a study of blood T cell repertoires in COVID-19. V lost 0 bases and J 4 bases, leaving 29 bases between the germline ends. The CDR3 has 21 residues. Germline V CDR1 and CDR2: SGDLS, YYNGEE. Original analysis: Amplification with reference gene primers provided the estimates of nucleated cell counts. The assay was immunoSEQ multiplex PCR, and TCRdb's table has in-frame clones only and misses some. The DNA was the basis for D and trimming; V, J and clone size are from that table. This table holds 210,000 or so clones, about four fifths found once. The sequence was collected from a woman aged 40 to 50 with acute or convalescent COVID-19. The chain uses TRBV9 and TRBJ2-1, with D hard to call. Sample: peripheral blood. In DNA form, the CDR3 reads TGTGCCAGCAGCGTAGGTCAAGCGTCCCGCTTCCCGAGTATGAGATACAATGAGCAGTTCTTC. Its protein is CASSVGQASRFPSMRYNEQFF.